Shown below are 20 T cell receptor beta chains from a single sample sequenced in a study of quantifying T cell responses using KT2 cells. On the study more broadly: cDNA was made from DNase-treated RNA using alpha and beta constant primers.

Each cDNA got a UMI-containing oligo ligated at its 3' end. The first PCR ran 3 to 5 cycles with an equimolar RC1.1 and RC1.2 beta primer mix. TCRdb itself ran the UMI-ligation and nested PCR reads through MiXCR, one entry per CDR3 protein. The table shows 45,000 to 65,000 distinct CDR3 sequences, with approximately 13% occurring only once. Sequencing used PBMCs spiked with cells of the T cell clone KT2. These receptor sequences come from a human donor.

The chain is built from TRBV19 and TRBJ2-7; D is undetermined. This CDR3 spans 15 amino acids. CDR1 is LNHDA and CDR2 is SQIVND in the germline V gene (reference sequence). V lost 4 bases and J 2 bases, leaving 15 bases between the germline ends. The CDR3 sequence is CASSTSLQPAYEQYF. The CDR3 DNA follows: TGTGCCAGTAGTACGTCCTTGCAGCCAGCCTACGAGCAGTACTTC.

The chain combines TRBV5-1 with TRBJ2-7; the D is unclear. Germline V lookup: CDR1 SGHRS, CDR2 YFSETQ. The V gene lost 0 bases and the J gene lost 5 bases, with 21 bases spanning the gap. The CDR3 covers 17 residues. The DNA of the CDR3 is TGCGCCAGCAGCTTGGCCAGTGGCCGTTCAGTGGTCAACGAGCAGTACTTC. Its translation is CASSLASGRSVVNEQYF.

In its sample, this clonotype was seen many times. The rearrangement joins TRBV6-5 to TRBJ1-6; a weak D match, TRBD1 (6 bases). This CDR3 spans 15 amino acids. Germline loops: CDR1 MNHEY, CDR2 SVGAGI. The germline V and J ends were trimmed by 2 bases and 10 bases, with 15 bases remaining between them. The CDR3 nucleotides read TGTGCCAGCAGTTACACGGACAGAGTGGGATCACCCCTCCACTTT. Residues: CASSYTDRVGSPLHF.

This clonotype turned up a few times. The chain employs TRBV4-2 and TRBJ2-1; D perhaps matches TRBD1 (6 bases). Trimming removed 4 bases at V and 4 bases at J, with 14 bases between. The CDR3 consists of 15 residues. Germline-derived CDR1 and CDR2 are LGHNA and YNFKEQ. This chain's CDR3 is CASSPTGNVYNEQFF. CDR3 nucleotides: TGTGCCAGCAGCCCCACAGGGAACGTTTACAATGAGCAGTTCTTC.

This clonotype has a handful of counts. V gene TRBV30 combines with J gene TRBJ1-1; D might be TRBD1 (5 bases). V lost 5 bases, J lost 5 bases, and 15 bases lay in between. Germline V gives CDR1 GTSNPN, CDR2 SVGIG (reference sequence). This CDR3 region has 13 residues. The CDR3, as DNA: TGTGCCTGGGCAAATCAGGGTCGGACTGAAGCTTTCTTT. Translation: CAWANQGRTEAFF.

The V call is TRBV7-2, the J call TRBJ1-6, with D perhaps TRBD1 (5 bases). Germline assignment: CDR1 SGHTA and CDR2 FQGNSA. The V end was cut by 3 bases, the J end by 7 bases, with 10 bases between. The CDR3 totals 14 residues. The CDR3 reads CASSFDRRNSPLHF. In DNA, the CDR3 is TGTGCCAGCAGCTTTGACAGACGAAATTCACCCCTCCACTTT.

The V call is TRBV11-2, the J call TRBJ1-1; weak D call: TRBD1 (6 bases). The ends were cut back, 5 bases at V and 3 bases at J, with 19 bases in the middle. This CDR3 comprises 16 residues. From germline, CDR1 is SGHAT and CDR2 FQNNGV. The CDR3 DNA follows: TGTGCCAGCAGCGTTACCAGGGGTTTGGGGGACACTGAAGCTTTCTTT. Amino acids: CASSVTRGLGDTEAFF.

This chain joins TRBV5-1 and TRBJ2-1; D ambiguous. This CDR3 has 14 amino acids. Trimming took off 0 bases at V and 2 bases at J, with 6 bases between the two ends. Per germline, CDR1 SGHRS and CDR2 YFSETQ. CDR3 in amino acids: CASSLDTAYNEQFF. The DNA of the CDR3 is TGCGCCAGCAGCTTGGATACAGCCTACAATGAGCAGTTCTTC.

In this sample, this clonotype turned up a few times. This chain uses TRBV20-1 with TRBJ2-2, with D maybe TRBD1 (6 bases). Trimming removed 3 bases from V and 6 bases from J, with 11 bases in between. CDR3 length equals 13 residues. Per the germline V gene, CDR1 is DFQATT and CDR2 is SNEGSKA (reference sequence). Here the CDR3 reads CSASGQGPGELFF. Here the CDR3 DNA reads TGCAGTGCTAGCGGGCAGGGGCCCGGGGAGCTGTTTTTT.

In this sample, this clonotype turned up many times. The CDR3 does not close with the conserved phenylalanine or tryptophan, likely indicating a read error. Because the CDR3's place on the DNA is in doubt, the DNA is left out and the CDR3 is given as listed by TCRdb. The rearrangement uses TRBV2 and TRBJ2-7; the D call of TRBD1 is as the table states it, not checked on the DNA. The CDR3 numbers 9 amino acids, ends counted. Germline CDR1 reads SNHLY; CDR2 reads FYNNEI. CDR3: CASGGDTRL.

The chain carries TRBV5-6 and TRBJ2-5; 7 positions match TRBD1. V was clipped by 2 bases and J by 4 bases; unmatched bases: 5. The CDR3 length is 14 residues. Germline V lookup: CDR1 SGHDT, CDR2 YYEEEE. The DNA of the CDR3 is TGTGCCAGCAGCTTCACAGGGGAGAGAGAGACCCAGTACTTC. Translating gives CASSFTGERETQYF. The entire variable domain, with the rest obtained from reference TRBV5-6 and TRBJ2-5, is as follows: DAGVTQSPTHLIKTRGQQVTLRCSPKSGHDTVSWYQQALGQGPQFIFQYYEEEERQRGNFPDRFSGHQFPNYSSELNVNALLLGDSALYLCASSFTGERETQYFGPGTRLLVL.

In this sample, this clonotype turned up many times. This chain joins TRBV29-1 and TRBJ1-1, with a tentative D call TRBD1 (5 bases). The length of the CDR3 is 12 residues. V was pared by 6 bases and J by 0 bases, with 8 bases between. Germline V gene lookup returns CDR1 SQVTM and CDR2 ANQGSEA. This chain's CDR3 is CSVTDMNTEAFF. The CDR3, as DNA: TGCAGCGTGACAGACATGAACACTGAAGCTTTCTTT.

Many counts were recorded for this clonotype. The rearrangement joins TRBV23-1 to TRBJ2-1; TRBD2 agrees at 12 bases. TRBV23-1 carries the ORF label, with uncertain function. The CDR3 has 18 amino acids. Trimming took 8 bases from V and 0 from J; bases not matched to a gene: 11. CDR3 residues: CASRWTSGASSSYNEQFF. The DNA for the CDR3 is TGCGCCAGCCGATGGACTAGCGGGGCCAGCAGCTCCTACAATGAGCAGTTCTTC.

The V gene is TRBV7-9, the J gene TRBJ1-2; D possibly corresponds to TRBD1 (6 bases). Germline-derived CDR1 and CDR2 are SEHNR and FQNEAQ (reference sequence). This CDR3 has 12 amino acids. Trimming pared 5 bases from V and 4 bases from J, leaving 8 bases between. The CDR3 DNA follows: TGTGCCAGCAGCCAGACAGGCTATGGCTACACCTTC. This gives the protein CASSQTGYGYTF.

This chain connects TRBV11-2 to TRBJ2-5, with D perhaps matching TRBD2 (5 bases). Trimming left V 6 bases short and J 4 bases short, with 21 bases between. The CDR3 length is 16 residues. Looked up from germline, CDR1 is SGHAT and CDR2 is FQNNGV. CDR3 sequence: CASSPGNTGILETQYF. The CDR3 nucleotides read TGTGCCAGCAGTCCCGGGAACACGGGGATCTTAGAGACCCAGTACTTC.

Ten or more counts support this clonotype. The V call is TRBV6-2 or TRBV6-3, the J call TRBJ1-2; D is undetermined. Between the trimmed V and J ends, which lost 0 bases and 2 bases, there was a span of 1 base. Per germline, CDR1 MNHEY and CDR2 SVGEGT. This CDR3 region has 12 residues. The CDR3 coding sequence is TGTGCCAGCAGTTACTCCAACTATGGCTACACCTTC. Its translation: CASSYSNYGYTF.

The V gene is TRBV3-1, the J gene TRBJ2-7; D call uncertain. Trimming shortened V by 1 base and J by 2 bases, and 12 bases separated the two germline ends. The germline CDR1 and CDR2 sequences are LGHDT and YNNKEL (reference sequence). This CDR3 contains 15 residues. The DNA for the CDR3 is TGTGCCAGCAGCCAAGGGGTTGACGGGCCCTACGAGCAGTACTTC. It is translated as CASSQGVDGPYEQYF.

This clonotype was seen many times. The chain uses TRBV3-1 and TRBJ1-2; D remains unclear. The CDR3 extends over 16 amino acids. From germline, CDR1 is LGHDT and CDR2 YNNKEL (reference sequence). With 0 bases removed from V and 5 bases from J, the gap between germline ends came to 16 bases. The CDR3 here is CASSQDSMVVWYGYTF. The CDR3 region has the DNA TGTGCCAGCAGCCAAGATAGTATGGTTGTCTGGTATGGCTACACCTTC.

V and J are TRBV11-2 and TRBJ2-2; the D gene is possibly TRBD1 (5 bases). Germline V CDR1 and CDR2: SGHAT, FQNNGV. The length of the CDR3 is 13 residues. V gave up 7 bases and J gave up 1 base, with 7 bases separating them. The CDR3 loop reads CASTTGNTGELFF. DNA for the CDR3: TGTGCCAGCACCACAGGGAACACCGGGGAGCTGTTTTTT.

CDR3 coding DNA: TGTGCCAGCAGCACCCGGGGGCGGAAAGAGACCCAGTACTTC. It encodes CASSTRGRKETQYF. The chain has TRBV7-6 and TRBJ2-5; D is possibly TRBD1 or TRBD2 (6 bases each). Trimming took 5 bases from V and 3 from J, leaving 13 bases between them. The CDR3 runs to 14 residues. The germline V gene encodes CDR1 SGHVS and CDR2 FNYEAQ.